Many counts were recorded for the clone carrying this T cell receptor beta chain. The target antigen is unknown. The data were taken from a study of identical twins' blood T cells. Study-level background: Six alpha and about 6 beta libraries together yielded about 46 million reads.

Each TCR cDNA library carried sample-specific barcodes on both ends. TCRdb processed the 5' RACE reads anew with MiXCR; each CDR3 protein has one entry. Of about 370,000 distinct CDR3 sequences in the sample, roughly 28% are singletons; the top ten hold roughly 6.1%. Donors were six healthy women in three monozygous twin pairs. Trimming removed 7 bases from V and 2 bases from J, with 19 bases in between. The CDR3 is 15 residues long. CDR1 and CDR2 (germline): SQVTM, ANQGSEA. Findings and limits, study-wide: Even for out-of-frame TCRbeta, twins reportedly shared V gene usage much more than unrelated donors.

Material for sequencing was PBMCs. This clonotype originated in a woman aged 18 to 55 in good health. This sequence joins TRBV29-1 and TRBJ2-3; D may be TRBD2 (5 bases). As DNA, the CDR3 is TGCAGCGCGGACTCCCTACGACCGCTCACAGATACGCAGTATTTT. Translated, it gives CSADSLRPLTDTQYF.